This T cell receptor (beta chain) was obtained from a study of blood T cell repertoires in COVID-19. Study details: Sites in the United States, Italy and Spain provided acute and convalescent COVID-19 samples. In each case, the material was cDNA or gDNA derived from T cells, B-cell-depleted T cells, or PBMCs.

Authors' analysis steps: How many nucleated cells were present was estimated from reference gene primer amplification. Generated by immunoSEQ multiplex PCR, the TCRdb table keeps only in-frame clones and is missing some. That table gives V, J and clone size, and the DNA gave D and trimming. The sample shows around 150,000 clones, 75% to 90% of them seen only once. CDR3 size: 12 residues. V was trimmed by 7 bases and J by 11 bases, leaving 17 bases between them. Sequencing used peripheral blood. This sequence joins TRBV12-3 or TRBV12-4 and TRBJ1-1; D call uncertain. This sequence originates from a woman aged 55-75 years with active or convalescent COVID-19. The CDR3 here is CASTGPPKRAFF. CDR3 sequence (DNA): TGTGCCAGCACTGGGCCCCCCAAAAGGGCTTTCTTT.